The rows below give T cell receptor beta chains drawn from one sample of a study of T-cell memory formation after mild COVID-19. TCRdb called the 5' RACE reads again in MiXCR, with one record for every CDR3 protein. Of under 250,000 distinct CDR3 sequences in the sample, roughly 15% are singletons; the top ten hold over 2%. The specimen was PBMCs or a T cell subset sorted from them (not recorded which). These receptors came from an adult woman who had mild COVID-19 (a few samples of this study predate the infection). Cell type and time point are not known. Each CDR3 is given with its conserved first and last residue. A D gene is named only where the DNA matches it firmly. Only some rows state a clone size, as once, few, many or a class for expanded clones.

abundance,j_gene,d_gene,v_gene,CDR3nt,CDR3aa
-,TRBJ1-1,-,TRBV4-1,TGCGCCAGCAGCCAGCCCCGGCGGGGGATTTGGAACACTGAAGCTTTCTTT,CASSQPRRGIWNTEAFF
-,TRBJ2-1,TRBD1,TRBV7-9,TGTGCCAGCAGCGCACGACAGGGAGAGGGGTACAATGAGCAGTTCTTC,CASSARQGEGYNEQFF
-,TRBJ1-5,-,TRBV4-1,TGCGCCAGCAGCCAGGGAATGCTCGGTCAGCCCCAGCATTTT,CASSQGMLGQPQHF
-,TRBJ1-6,-,TRBV2,TGTGCCAGCAGAAGGCCTCGAGACGGGAATTCACCCCTCCACTTT,CASRRPRDGNSPLHF
few,TRBJ2-1,TRBD2,TRBV27,TGTGCCAGCAGTTTGGTGGCGGGACTAATCTACAATGAGCAGTTCTTC,CASSLVAGLIYNEQFF
-,TRBJ2-3,-,TRBV6-2/TRBV6-3,TGTGCCAGCAGTCCCGCGGTGAGAAGTACAGATACGCAGTATTTT,CASSPAVRSTDTQYF
-,TRBJ2-1,TRBD2,TRBV27,TGTGCCAGCTCGAGGCTAGCGGCCTTCAATGAGCAGTTCTTC,CASSRLAAFNEQFF
-,TRBJ1-2,TRBD1,TRBV4-1,TGCGCCAGCAGCCCAGCGGGACAGGGTGCTAACTATGGCTACACCTTC,CASSPAGQGANYGYTF
few,TRBJ2-2,-,TRBV5-1,TGCGCCAGCCCGAACGCGAACACCGGGGAGCTGTTTTTT,CASPNANTGELFF
-,TRBJ1-5,TRBD1,TRBV30,TGTGCCTGGAGTTCACCCGGGACAGCTAGCAATCAGCCCCAGCATTTT,CAWSSPGTASNQPQHF